This entry lists 12 T cell receptor beta chains sequenced from one sample in a study of blood T cells in healthy people across ages (dated by TCRdb to the mid-2010s). The protocol used for the library was 5' RACE. Sequencing took place on an Illumina HiSeq 2500. A second PCR of roughly 6 to 12 cycles was performed with a sample-barcoded 5' primer and a J-beta primer mix. In-frame beta chains were kept once TCRdb had trimmed the public reads at Q25 with fastp and called clones with MiXCR. Every distinct CDR3 protein forms one entry, paired with its most common genes and DNA. The sample table lists about 1 million distinct CDR3 sequences, less than 50% of them with a count of one. The top ten hold under 20% of the sample. The specimen sequenced was blood. These receptors were taken from an older woman in good health.

As concerns this clonotype: The junction and the germline gene differ at one end; a read error may be behind it. This chain joins TRBV5-4 and TRBJ1-1, with 9 nucleotides matching TRBD1. The CDR3 has 14 residues. The germline CDR1 and CDR2 sequences are SGHNT and YYREEE (reference sequence). The CDR3 bases are TGTGCCAGCGGCTTGCCGGGACAGGGTGTGTTTGCTTTCTTT. Protein sequence: CASGLPGQGVFAFF. Full variable domain (rest looked up from reference TRBV5-4 and TRBJ1-1): ETGVTQSPTHLIKTRGQQVTLRCSSQSGHNTVSWYQQALGQGPQFIFQYYREEENGRGNFPPRFSGLQFPNYSSELNVNALELDDSALYLCASGLPGQGVFAFFGQGTRLTVV.

A note on this clonotype: The junction departs from the called germline gene at one end, perhaps through a read error. J is TRBJ1-1 and V is TRBV25-1; D not resolved. CDR3 length: 14 amino acids. Germline-derived CDR1 and CDR2 are MGHDK and SYGVNS. The DNA of the CDR3 is TGTGCCAGCAATGAAGGACTGGTTCACACTGAAGCTTTCTTT. It yields the protein CASNEGLVHTEAFF. Complete variable domain (other parts from reference TRBV25-1 and TRBJ1-1): EADIYQTPRYLVIGTGKKITLECSQTMGHDKMYWYQQDPGMELHLIHYSYGVNSTEKGDLSSESTVSRIRTEHFPLTLESARPSHTSQYLCASNEGLVHTEAFFGQGTRLTVV.

The rearrangement links TRBV6-5 to TRBJ2-7, with D uncertain. The CDR3 runs to 13 residues. Trimming cost V 0 bases and J 6 bases, with 9 bases left between them. CDR1 MNHEY and CDR2 SVGAGI come from the germline V gene. The CDR3 spells CASSYSGPAEQYF. CDR3 bases: TGTGCCAGCAGTTACTCAGGCCCTGCCGAGCAGTACTTC.

With regard to this clonotype: A single base separates this from a much larger clone, so it may be a read error. The rearrangement links TRBV7-6 to TRBJ2-5; tentative D call: TRBD2 (6 bases). CDR1 is SGHVS and CDR2 is FNYEAQ in the germline V gene. The CDR3 sequence is 15 residues long. The V and J ends lost 3 bases and 9 bases respectively, with 20 bases between them. This chain's CDR3 is CASSLIRGRGEAQYF. CDR3 coding DNA: TGTGCCAGCAGCTTGATCCGGGGCCGAGGGGAGGCCCAGTACTTC.

This clonotype was picked up many times. This chain joins TRBV4-1 and TRBJ2-3, with 9 bases aligning to TRBD1. The CDR3 has 15 amino acids. Germline V gene sequence: CDR1 MGHRA, CDR2 YSYEKL. V was clipped by 3 bases and J by 6 bases; unmatched bases: 7. DNA of the CDR3: TGCGCCAGCAGCCAGCACGGGACAGGGATGGATACGCAGTATTTT. Its protein product is CASSQHGTGMDTQYF.

Regarding this clonotype: Given a much more abundant clone one base away, this may be a read error. The chain couples TRBV4-2 to TRBJ2-7, with 13 bases fitting TRBD2. The germline CDR1 and CDR2 sequences are LGHNA and YNFKEQ. V was clipped by 2 bases and J by 9 bases; unmatched bases: 10. The CDR3 runs to 16 residues. CDR3 sequence: CASSQTSGRALDGQYF. CDR3 sequence (DNA): TGTGCCAGCAGCCAAACTAGCGGGAGGGCCTTGGACGGGCAGTACTTC.

This rearrangement joins TRBV2 to TRBJ1-6, with unresolved D. V was clipped by 2 bases and J by 5 bases, with 10 bases between them. The germline CDR1 and CDR2 sequences are SNHLY and FYNNEI. The CDR3 runs to 15 residues. The CDR3 reads CASSEFRKNNSPLHF. The DNA of the CDR3 is TGTGCCAGCAGTGAATTCAGAAAAAATAATTCACCCCTCCACTTT.

The chain recombines TRBV28 with TRBJ2-7; no clear D gene. CDR3 length: 16 amino acids. V was pared by 5 bases and J by 3 bases, with 20 bases between. The germline V gene encodes CDR1 MDHEN and CDR2 SYDVKM. The chain's CDR3 is CASSRTLIGHFYEQYF. The CDR3 DNA reads TGTGCCAGCAGTAGGACCCTTATCGGCCATTTCTACGAGCAGTACTTC.

This clonotype was picked up many times. The chain employs TRBV29-1 and TRBJ1-2; D perhaps matches TRBD1 (5 bases). Germline V gene data show CDR1 as SQVTM and CDR2 as ANQGSEA. The CDR3 loop spans 13 amino acids. Trimming pared 0 bases from V and 3 bases from J, leaving 8 bases between. In nucleotides, the CDR3 is TGCAGCGTTGAAGACAGGGTTGACTATGGCTACACCTTC. It specifies CSVEDRVDYGYTF.

This clonotype was seen only a few times. The genes are TRBV20-1 and TRBJ2-7; D tentatively fits TRBD1 or TRBD2 (5 bases each). This CDR3 is built from 13 residues. V lost 5 bases and J lost 0, with 11 bases in between. Germline CDR1 DFQATT, CDR2 SNEGSKA (reference sequence). The CDR3 sequence: CSAPRDVSYEQYF. In DNA form, the CDR3 reads TGCAGTGCTCCGAGGGACGTCTCCTACGAGCAGTACTTC.

V gene TRBV9 combines with J gene TRBJ2-1, with D possibly being TRBD1 (6 bases). The CDR3 contains 15 residues. The ends were cut back, 3 bases at V and 6 bases at J, with 16 bases in the middle. Germline V gene sequence: CDR1 SGDLS, CDR2 YYNGEE. In DNA, the CDR3 is TGTGCCAGCAGCGGACAGGACAGAATCAGCAATGAGCAGTTCTTC. Protein product: CASSGQDRISNEQFF.

The V call is TRBV6-5, the J call TRBJ2-5; D ambiguous. This CDR3 region has 15 residues. Germline V lookup: CDR1 MNHEY, CDR2 SVGAGI. Trimming left V 2 bases short and J 4 bases short, with 14 bases between. The CDR3 DNA reads TGTGCCAGCAGTTACGAATGGGGTCAGGTAGAGACCCAGTACTTC. Translating it yields CASSYEWGQVETQYF.